Here is one T cell receptor beta chain with its context. Original handling: Nucleated cell number was recorded as an estimate derived from reference gene primer amplification. Some clones are missing from TCRdb's copy, which holds only in-frame ones; the method was immunoSEQ multiplex PCR. V, J and clone size are taken as reported in that table, and D and trimming were inferred from the DNA itself. The table records 70,000 to 80,000 clones, approximately 90% of them present only once. These data originate in a study of blood T cell repertoires in COVID-19. With 4 bases removed from V and 9 bases from J, the gap between germline ends came to 24 bases. Germline V gene data show CDR1 as MGHRA and CDR2 as YSYEKL. The CDR3 runs to 16 residues.

The sample comprised peripheral blood. The genes are TRBV4-1 and TRBJ1-2; weak D call: TRBD1 (5 bases). This TCR was recovered from a human donor in a cohort sampled during active COVID-19. In nucleotides, the CDR3 is TGCGCCAGCAGCCGGGAGGTTGGGGGTCCGCTTCGGAGCTACACCTTC. Translating gives CASSREVGGPLRSYTF.